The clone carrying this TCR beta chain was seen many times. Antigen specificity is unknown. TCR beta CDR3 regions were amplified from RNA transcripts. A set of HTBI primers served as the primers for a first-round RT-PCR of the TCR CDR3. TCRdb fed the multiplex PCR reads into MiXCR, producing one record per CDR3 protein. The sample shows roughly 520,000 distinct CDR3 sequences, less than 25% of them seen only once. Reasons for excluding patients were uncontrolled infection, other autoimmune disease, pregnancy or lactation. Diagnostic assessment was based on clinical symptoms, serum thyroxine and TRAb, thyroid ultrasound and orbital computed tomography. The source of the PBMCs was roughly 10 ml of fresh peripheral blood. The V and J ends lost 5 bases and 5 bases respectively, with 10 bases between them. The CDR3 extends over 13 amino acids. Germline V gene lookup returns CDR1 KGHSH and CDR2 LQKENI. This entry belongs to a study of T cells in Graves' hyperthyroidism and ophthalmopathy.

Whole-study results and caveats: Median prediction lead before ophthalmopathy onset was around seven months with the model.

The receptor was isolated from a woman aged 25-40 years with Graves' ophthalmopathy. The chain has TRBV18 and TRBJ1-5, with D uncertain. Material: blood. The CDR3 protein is CASSSPNDQPQHF. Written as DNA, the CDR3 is TGTGCCAGCTCATCCCCCAATGATCAGCCCCAGCATTTT.